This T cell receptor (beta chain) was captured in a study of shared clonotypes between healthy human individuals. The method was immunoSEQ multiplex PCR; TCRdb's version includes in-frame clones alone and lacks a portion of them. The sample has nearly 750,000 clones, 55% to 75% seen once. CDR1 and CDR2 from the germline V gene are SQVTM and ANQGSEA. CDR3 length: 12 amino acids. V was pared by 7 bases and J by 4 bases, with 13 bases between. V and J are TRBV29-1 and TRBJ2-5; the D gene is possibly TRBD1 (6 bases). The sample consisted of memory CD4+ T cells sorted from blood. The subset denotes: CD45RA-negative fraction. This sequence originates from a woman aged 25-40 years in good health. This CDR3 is CSADAGAETQYF. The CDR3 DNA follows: TGCAGCGCCGACGCAGGGGCAGAGACCCAGTACTTC.